The rows below give T cell receptor beta chains drawn from one sample of a study of blood T cell repertoires in COVID-19. Assay: immunoSEQ multiplex PCR; the TCRdb copy retains only in-frame clones and omits some. This sample has 150,000 to 200,000 clones, with approximately 87% found just once. Sample: PBMCs or T cells enriched from blood (not recorded which). The receptors come from a woman between 50 and 59 years old who had recovered from COVID-19. The conserved cysteine and the conserved F or W are not part of the CDR3 here.

TRBV18,TRBJ2-7,ASSPFPDRGGTYEQY
TRBV6-5,TRBJ2-4,ASRASGGAKNIQY
TRBV7-2,TRBJ2-7,ASSLGGLAGLGQY
TRBV9,TRBJ2-7,ASSASSGERNEQY
TRBV12-3/TRBV12-4,TRBJ2-1,ASLAGPYNEQF
TRBV7-2,TRBJ1-4,ASSNRVLNEKLF
TRBV5-1,TRBJ2-2,ASSERQGWELF
TRBV19,TRBJ1-3,ASERAGNTIY
TRBV11-2,TRBJ1-5,ASSQAGNNQPQH
TRBV4-3,TRBJ2-1,ASSQDPGLGSYNEQF
TRBV18,TRBJ1-1,ASSRDSRNTEAF
TRBV15,TRBJ1-1,ATSGKTGALEAF
TRBV5-1,TRBJ1-2,ASSLKGAGGYT
TRBV27,TRBJ1-5,ASSLGQRDQPQH
TRBV7-9,TRBJ2-5,ASSGIPLGETQY
TRBV27,TRBJ1-5,ASSLTGGYQPQH
TRBV15,TRBJ1-4,ATSEGQPNEKLF
TRBV19,TRBJ2-3,ASSIRGVLGTDTQY
TRBV2,TRBJ2-4,ASRTDRVKNIQY
TRBV9,TRBJ1-3,ASSAGLSSGNTIY
TRBV5-6,TRBJ2-6,ASSFDRTGANVLT
TRBV7-2,TRBJ2-2,ASSQTGASNTGELF
TRBV6-2/TRBV6-3,TRBJ1-5,ASSYFGRGVLSNQPQH
TRBV10-3,TRBJ2-7,AIRDDPGQTSSYEQY
TRBV4-1,TRBJ2-1,ASSQDRPGQF
TRBV7-2,TRBJ2-1,ASSLDGRGEQF
TRBV28,TRBJ1-1,ASRGTFRNTEAF
TRBV24-1,TRBJ2-5,ATSDPTGYQETQY
TRBV2,TRBJ1-6,ASGTGVGSPLH
TRBV6-2/TRBV6-3,TRBJ2-1,ASSRTNEQF
TRBV7-2,TRBJ1-1,ASSFGGNTEAF
TRBV27,TRBJ1-4,ASSLRRLEKLF
TRBV5-1,TRBJ1-4,ASSFGDKKEKLF
TRBV27,TRBJ1-6,ASRAGIRQSLH
TRBV9,TRBJ2-1,ASSRGTLYNEQF
TRBV29-1,TRBJ1-2,SVERTGLGYT
TRBV4-3,TRBJ2-7,ASSLLQGYEQY
TRBV6-1,TRBJ1-1,ASTNGGGRAF
TRBV6-5,TRBJ1-5,ASKGGSYQPQH
TRBV7-2,TRBJ2-7,ASSPNGQAYEQY
TRBV27,TRBJ2-1,ASRSGLAGQGEQF
TRBV19,TRBJ2-7,ASSAGTGGNPWEQY
TRBV9,TRBJ2-3,ASSVVGHSTDTQY
TRBV10-3,TRBJ2-1,AISAGGLQF
TRBV5-6,TRBJ1-2,ASSLDSGGYT
TRBV5-1,TRBJ1-3,ASSSGGYTGNTIY
TRBV18,TRBJ2-7,ASSPGVGGDFYEQY
TRBV7-2,TRBJ1-5,ASSFDLSNQPQH
TRBV5-4,TRBJ2-7,ASSPPGGEQY
TRBV28,TRBJ2-1,ASSPSGTAYNEQF
TRBV5-8,TRBJ2-3,ASSLLGQSTDTQY
TRBV5-4,TRBJ2-3,ASSLTLTGNTDTQY
TRBV19,TRBJ1-1,ASSLTGLNTEAF
TRBV19,TRBJ1-1,ASSIVAGGYRWTEAF
TRBV19,TRBJ1-1,ASSVKAVVAEAF
TRBV7-2,TRBJ1-2,ASMRVELPLTRYGYT